One sample yielded the 27 T cell receptor beta chains listed below, sequenced in a study of shared clonotypes between healthy human individuals. TCRdb's copy holds only in-frame clones and misses some; the assay was immunoSEQ multiplex PCR. The data contain roughly 720,000 clones, roughly 87% of them singletons. The sample was memory CD8+ T cells from PBMCs. Subset defined: CD45RO+ cells pooled with CCR7-negative TemRA cells. Source of these receptors: a man aged 18 to 30 in good health. Some clones in this sample may be carry-over from other donors' samples.

The chain links TRBV6-1 to TRBJ2-2; D not certain. Between the trimmed V and J ends, which lost 4 bases and 4 bases, there was a span of 16 bases. This CDR3 is 16 amino acids long. CDR1 and CDR2 from the germline V gene are MNHNS and SASEGT. The CDR3 DNA is TGTGCCAGCAGTGGCCTCGGCGGCTGGGGCACCGGGGAGCTGTTTTTT. This codes for CASSGLGGWGTGELFF.

The table lists this clone with a count of one. Other nucleotide sequences in the sample specify the same CDR3. The chain couples TRBV6-5 to TRBJ1-1; no reliable D call. Germline lookup yields CDR1 MNHEY and CDR2 SVGAGI. V gave up 2 bases and J gave up 0 bases, with 4 bases separating them. The CDR3 runs to 13 residues. The CDR3 DNA sequence: TGTGCCAGCAGTTACGGAATGAACACTGAAGCTTTCTTT. It translates to CASSYGMNTEAFF.

V gene TRBV7-3 combines with J gene TRBJ2-3; 8 nucleotides agree with TRBD2. The CDR3 has 16 residues. Germline V lookup: CDR1 SGHTA, CDR2 FQGTGA. V lost 1 base, J lost 6 bases, and 9 bases stayed unmatched. The CDR3 loop reads CASSLMAGGLEDTQYF. The CDR3 nucleotides read TGTGCCAGCAGCTTAATGGCGGGAGGACTCGAGGATACGCAGTATTTT. Drawing the rest from reference TRBV7-3 and TRBJ2-3, the complete variable domain is GAGVSQTPSNKVTEKGKYVELRCDPISGHTALYWYRQSLGQGPEFLIYFQGTGAADDSGLPNDRFFAVRPEGSVSTLKIQRTERGDSAVYLCASSLMAGGLEDTQYFGPGTRLTVL.

This chain joins TRBV6-1 and TRBJ2-5; 9 bases align to TRBD1. This CDR3 is built from 16 residues. Germline V gene sequence: CDR1 MNHNS, CDR2 SASEGT. The V gene end was trimmed by 0 bases and the J gene end by 3 bases; junction bases not matched to a gene: 5. The CDR3 DNA is TGTGCCAGCAGTGAAGCCGACAGGGGGTGGAAAGAGACCCAGTACTTC. It translates to CASSEADRGWKETQYF.

The chain couples TRBV10-1 to TRBJ2-5; D gene unclear. The DNA end favors TRBJ2-7, so the J call may be wrong. Germline V lookup: CDR1 WNHNN, CDR2 SYGVQD (reference sequence). The CDR3 contains 15 residues. The CDR3 reads CASRLSARGGNEQYF. The CDR3 DNA follows: TGCGCCAGCAGACTGTCTGCTAGAGGTGGGAACGAGCAGTACTTC.

The V and J genes are TRBV28 and TRBJ2-1; no firm D call. Deletions cut 5 bases from V and 2 bases from J, with 10 bases between. The CDR3 is 14 residues long. Germline lookup yields CDR1 MDHEN and CDR2 SYDVKM. CDR3 loop: CASSPVAPYNEQFF. In DNA form, the CDR3 reads TGTGCCAGCAGTCCAGTGGCCCCCTACAATGAGCAGTTCTTC. The full variable domain, with the rest looked up from reference TRBV28 and TRBJ2-1, is DVKVTQSSRYLVKRTGEKVFLECVQDMDHENMFWYRQDPGLGLRLIYFSYDVKMKEKGDIPEGYSVSREKKERFSLILESASTNQTSMYLCASSPVAPYNEQFFGPGTRLTVL.

The rearrangement uses TRBV19 and TRBJ1-5; D gene ambiguous. The germline gives CDR1 LNHDA, CDR2 SQIVND (reference sequence). V was cut by 5 bases and J by 7 bases, with 9 bases left in between. The CDR3 sequence is 12 residues long. The CDR3 sequence: CASSELSQPQHF. The CDR3 DNA sequence: TGTGCCAGTAGTGAACTCAGCCAGCCCCAGCATTTT.

V is TRBV27 and J is TRBJ1-3, with no clear D. This CDR3 comprises 14 residues. Germline V gives CDR1 MNHEY, CDR2 SMNVEV (reference sequence). Trimming stripped 3 bases from V and 0 bases from J, with 6 bases between. The CDR3 loop is CASSLGISGNTIYF. CDR3 sequence (DNA): TGTGCCAGCAGTTTGGGGATCTCTGGAAACACCATATATTTT.

This chain uses TRBV7-8 with TRBJ2-7, with 12 bases identical to TRBD2. Germline CDR1 and CDR2: SGHVS and FQNEAQ. This CDR3 is 20 amino acids long. V shed 1 base, J shed 2 bases, and the junction held 15 bases outside the gene matches. The CDR3 spells CASSLDLGLAGGPVPYEQYF. The DNA of the CDR3 is TGTGCCAGCAGCTTAGACTTAGGGCTAGCGGGAGGGCCGGTTCCCTACGAGCAGTACTTC.

This clone was observed a single time. The chain recombines TRBV9 with TRBJ2-3; D gene unclear. Germline V gives CDR1 SGDLS, CDR2 YYNGEE. The CDR3 contains 15 residues. V gave up 3 bases and J gave up 1 base, with 12 bases separating them. The CDR3 DNA reads as TGTGCCAGCAGCGCTTTAAGCCTCGGCACAGATACGCAGTATTTT. This codes for CASSALSLGTDTQYF. The whole variable domain, remainder taken from reference TRBV9 and TRBJ2-3, is DSGVTQTPKHLITATGQRVTLRCSPRSGDLSVYWYQQSLDQGLQFLIQYYNGEERAKGNILERFSAQQFPDLHSELNLSSLELGDSALYFCASSALSLGTDTQYFGPGTRLTVL.

This clone was seen just once. The chain carries TRBV19 and TRBJ1-5; D gene ambiguous. Trimming took off 3 bases at V and 0 bases at J, with 9 bases between the two ends. The CDR3 consists of 15 residues. Germline-derived CDR1 and CDR2 are LNHDA and SQIVND (reference sequence). CDR3 sequence reads: CASSMQVYSNQPQHF. In DNA, the CDR3 is TGTGCCAGTAGTATGCAAGTTTATAGCAATCAGCCCCAGCATTTT.

To note about this clone: This same CDR3 is encoded by further DNA sequences in the sample. The V gene is TRBV7-3, the J gene TRBJ2-2, with D uncertain. Between the trimmed V and J ends, which lost 5 bases and 7 bases, there was a span of 8 bases. The CDR3 is 12 amino acids. CDR1 and CDR2 from the germline V gene are SGHTA and FQGTGA. The CDR3 spells CASSLGDGELFF. CDR3 nucleotides: TGTGCCAGCAGCCTAGGAGACGGGGAGCTGTTTTTT.

This chain joins TRBV12-5 and TRBJ2-5; no firm D call. Germline V gene lookup returns CDR1 LGHNT and CDR2 FRNRAP. The V gene lost 7 bases and the J gene lost 1 base, with 10 bases spanning the gap. The CDR3 runs 13 residues. The CDR3 reads CASALFVQETQYF. In DNA form, the CDR3 reads TGTGCTAGTGCCCTGTTTGTCCAAGAGACCCAGTACTTC.

This sequence joins TRBV6-4 and TRBJ1-2, with TRBD1 as a possible D gene (6 bases). The CDR3 loop spans 18 amino acids. The ends were cut back, 11 bases at V and 4 bases at J, with 32 bases in the middle. Per germline, CDR1 MRHNA and CDR2 SNTAGT. The CDR3: CAGGGRVLGLLRIYGYTF. Written as DNA, the CDR3 is TGTGCCGGGGGGGGCCGGGTCCTCGGGTTGTTAAGGATCTATGGCTACACCTTC.

This chain joins TRBV6-1 and TRBJ2-5; TRBD1 matches at 7 bases. The CDR3 is made up of 14 amino acids. V dropped 7 bases and J dropped 5; count of bases not matched to a gene: 10. Germline CDR1 is MNHNS and CDR2 is SASEGT. The DNA for the CDR3 is TGTGCCAGCATCGCCGGGACAGTCCGCGAGACCCAGTACTTC. This gives the protein CASIAGTVRETQYF.

The chain combines TRBV10-3 with TRBJ2-1, with 8 bases that match TRBD2. The CDR3 has 14 amino acids. The V gene's germline CDR1 is ENHRY and CDR2 SYGVKD. Trimming at V came to 6 bases and at J to 11 bases, leaving 12 bases not matched to a gene. As DNA, the CDR3 is TGTGCCATCAGCGCCGGGACTAGGGACGTTCAGCAGTTCTTC. Residues: CAISAGTRDVQQFF.

The chain recombines TRBV12-5 with TRBJ1-1; D is unresolved. Germline lookup yields CDR1 LGHNT and CDR2 FRNRAP. Trimming shortened V by 0 bases and J by 1 base, and 15 bases separated the two germline ends. The CDR3 consists of 17 residues. CDR3 coding DNA: TGTGCTAGTGGTTTGGTTCCTAAGGAACGGGGGAACACTGAAGCTTTCTTT. This translates into CASGLVPKERGNTEAFF.

This clone was seen only once. The CDR3 nucleotides are TGTGCCAGCAGTCCCCGGGTAGCGGGTCGCGATGAGCAGTTCTTC. Its protein product is CASSPRVAGRDEQFF. This sequence joins TRBV27 and TRBJ2-1; 7 nucleotides align to TRBD2. This CDR3 has 15 residues. Germline V gene data show CDR1 as MNHEY and CDR2 as SMNVEV (reference sequence). V was pared by 5 bases and J by 8 bases, with 12 bases of the junction left unmatched.

The chain employs TRBV28 and TRBJ1-3; D uncertain. V was shortened by 2 bases and J by 0 bases, with 8 bases between the two germline ends. The CDR3 totals 15 residues. CDR1 is MDHEN and CDR2 is SYDVKM in the germline V gene. The CDR3: CASSLASHSGNTIYF. CDR3 nucleotides: TGTGCCAGCAGTTTAGCCAGCCACTCTGGAAACACCATATATTTT.

The J gene is TRBJ2-7, the V gene TRBV28; possibly TRBD1 for D (6 bases). Germline CDR1 and CDR2: MDHEN and SYDVKM. V lost 10 bases and J 2 bases, leaving 24 bases between the germline ends. The CDR3 has 16 amino acids. This CDR3 is CATVDSRERFTYEQYF. The CDR3 DNA reads as TGTGCCACCGTGGACAGTCGTGAACGATTTACCTACGAGCAGTACTTC.

This chain joins TRBV21-1 and TRBJ2-7; whether TRBD2, the table's D call, matches the DNA was not checked. TRBV21-1 is recorded as a pseudogene. The CDR3 has 15 amino acids. The CDR3 reads CASSKEGSGSHEQYF. Here the CDR3 DNA reads TGTGCCAGCAGCAAAGAGGGTAGCGGGAGCCACGAGCAGTACTTC.

This clone came up once. The chain combines TRBV7-3 with TRBJ2-5; the D is unclear. Germline loops: CDR1 SGHTA, CDR2 FQGTGA. Trimming removed 0 bases from V and 4 bases from J, with 6 bases in between. The CDR3 extends over 13 amino acids. CDR3 in amino acids: CASSLTVRETQYF. The CDR3 nucleotides read TGTGCCAGCAGCTTAACCGTCCGAGAGACCCAGTACTTC.

This clone was recorded many times. This CDR3 is CASSEPSGANTGELFF. CDR3 bases: TGTGCCAGCAGTGAACCTAGCGGGGCGAACACCGGGGAGCTGTTTTTT. J is TRBJ2-2 and V is TRBV2, with 9 bases matching TRBD2. Per germline, CDR1 SNHLY and CDR2 FYNNEI. The CDR3 length is 16 residues. The junction had 1 base not matched to a gene; V was cut back by 2 bases and J by 0 bases.

The chain couples TRBV6-1 to TRBJ1-1; no clear D. The CDR3 consists of 14 residues. Germline CDR1 MNHNS, CDR2 SASEGT. Trimming removed 4 bases at V and 8 bases at J, with 17 bases between. The CDR3 is CASSAAVEIGEAFF. The CDR3 DNA reads as TGTGCCAGCAGTGCGGCCGTCGAAATAGGGGAAGCTTTCTTT.

CDR3 DNA sequence: TGTGCCAGCAGTGAGGGACTCCCAGCTTCCTACGAGCAGTACTTC. Translation: CASSEGLPASYEQYF. The J gene is TRBJ2-7, the V gene TRBV2, with D perhaps matching TRBD2 (6 bases). The CDR3 spans 15 residues. The germline V gene has CDR1 SNHLY and CDR2 FYNNEI. V was shortened by 3 bases and J by 1 base, with 13 bases between the two germline ends.

The chain carries TRBV13 and TRBJ2-7; TRBD2 agrees at 12 bases. In germline, CDR1 is PRHDT, CDR2 FYEKMQ (reference sequence). The V and J ends lost 8 bases and 1 base, in that order; junction bases with no gene match: 6. The CDR3 runs 15 residues. The chain's CDR3 is CASGGGLAGSYEQYF. The CDR3 DNA reads as TGTGCCAGCGGAGGTGGACTAGCGGGATCCTACGAGCAGTACTTC. The entire variable domain, with the rest obtained from reference TRBV13 and TRBJ2-7, is as follows: AAGVIQSPRHLIKEKRETATLKCYPIPRHDTVYWYQQGPGQDPQFLISFYEKMQSDKGSIPDRFSAQQFSDYHSELNMSSLELGDSALYFCASGGGLAGSYEQYFGPGTRLTVT.

This chain connects TRBV6-5 to TRBJ2-7; D gene uncertain. V shed 2 bases and J shed 3 bases, with 8 bases lying between them. Germline loops: CDR1 MNHEY, CDR2 SVGAGI. The CDR3 sequence is 13 residues long. CDR3 loop: CASSYVPDYEQYF. CDR3 sequence (DNA): TGTGCCAGCAGTTACGTCCCCGACTACGAGCAGTACTTC.